Listed below are T cell receptor beta chains from one sample, sequenced in a study of neurological immune-mediated disorders. One entry per CDR3 protein, called by TCRdb with MiXCR from the 5' RACE reads. The data hold approximately 25,000 distinct CDR3 sequences, with roughly 20% observed a single time. The material sequenced was PBMCs. The source of these receptors is a woman in her sixties in good health. Both conserved end residues are part of each CDR3. Each record gives: CDR3 DNA, CDR3 protein, D gene, V gene, J gene, clone size. D genes are given only for firm matches. Not every row has a clone size; where given, it reads once, few, many or a size class.

CDR3nt: TGTGCCAGCAGGGGGGAGTCACCCCTCCACTTT
CDR3aa: CASRGESPLHF
d_gene: .
v_gene: TRBV2
j_gene: TRBJ1-6
abundance: .

CDR3nt: TGCGCCAGCAGCCTTGGGGGTCCCCAACAAGAACTGTTTTTT
CDR3aa: CASSLGGPQQELFF
d_gene: .
v_gene: TRBV5-1
j_gene: TRBJ1-4
abundance: many

CDR3nt: TGTGCCAGCAGAGCCGGGGGTCTCTACGAGCAGTACTTC
CDR3aa: CASRAGGLYEQYF
d_gene: .
v_gene: TRBV6-5
j_gene: TRBJ2-7
abundance: .

CDR3nt: TGCGCCAGCAGCTTGTCGGGAGTGCTTAAGACCCAGTACTTC
CDR3aa: CASSLSGVLKTQYF
d_gene: .
v_gene: TRBV5-1
j_gene: TRBJ2-5
abundance: many

CDR3nt: TGTGCCAGCAGCGCCACTGGGACCGGGATCGGGGAGCTGTTTTTT
CDR3aa: CASSATGTGIGELFF
d_gene: .
v_gene: TRBV7-9
j_gene: TRBJ2-2
abundance: many

CDR3nt: TGCGCCAGCAGCTTGAGTGGCGGAAGCACAGATACGCAGTATTTT
CDR3aa: CASSLSGGSTDTQYF
d_gene: .
v_gene: TRBV5-1
j_gene: TRBJ2-3
abundance: many

CDR3nt: TGTGCCAGCGGCCACTACGGGGGCGGCTACACCTTC
CDR3aa: CASGHYGGGYTF
d_gene: .
v_gene: TRBV7-2
j_gene: TRBJ1-2
abundance: many

CDR3nt: TGTGCCAGCAGTTTTTCTAACTACAATGAGCAGTTCTTC
CDR3aa: CASSFSNYNEQFF
d_gene: .
v_gene: TRBV28
j_gene: TRBJ2-1
abundance: many

CDR3nt: TGTGCCAGCAACAAAGCCGGGACAGCGGGCGAGCAGTACTTC
CDR3aa: CASNKAGTAGEQYF
d_gene: .
v_gene: TRBV28
j_gene: TRBJ2-7
abundance: once

CDR3nt: TGTGCCAGCAGCACCGGACTAGCGGAACACAATGAGCAGTTCTTC
CDR3aa: CASSTGLAEHNEQFF
d_gene: TRBD2
v_gene: TRBV7-2
j_gene: TRBJ2-1
abundance: .

CDR3nt: TGCGCCAGCAGCTTTGTTGGTGGGAGCGTCCCCTACGAGCAGTACTTC
CDR3aa: CASSFVGGSVPYEQYF
d_gene: .
v_gene: TRBV5-1
j_gene: TRBJ2-7
abundance: .

CDR3nt: TGCGCCAGCAGCCAAGGACGGGGACAAACCTACGAGCAGTACTTC
CDR3aa: CASSQGRGQTYEQYF
d_gene: .
v_gene: TRBV4-3
j_gene: TRBJ2-7
abundance: many

CDR3nt: TGTGCCATCAGTGAGTCTACCGATCAGCCCCAGCATTTT
CDR3aa: CAISESTDQPQHF
d_gene: .
v_gene: TRBV10-3
j_gene: TRBJ1-5
abundance: many

CDR3nt: TGCGCCAGCAGCTTGTCCTGGACAGGGGACACAGATACGCAGTATTTT
CDR3aa: CASSLSWTGDTDTQYF
d_gene: TRBD1
v_gene: TRBV5-1
j_gene: TRBJ2-3
abundance: many

CDR3nt: TGTGCCAGCGGAAACAGTGCAGGACAATCGAGGAACCCTTTTCGAGAGCAGTACTTC
CDR3aa: CASGNSAGQSRNPFREQYF
d_gene: .
v_gene: TRBV28
j_gene: TRBJ2-7
abundance: many

CDR3nt: TGTGCCAGCAGCTTCGGACAGTCCAATCAGCCCCAGCATTTT
CDR3aa: CASSFGQSNQPQHF
d_gene: .
v_gene: TRBV5-8
j_gene: TRBJ1-5
abundance: many

CDR3nt: TGTGCCAGCAGCGACTCGGGACAGGGCACAGATACGCAGTATTTT
CDR3aa: CASSDSGQGTDTQYF
d_gene: TRBD1
v_gene: TRBV9
j_gene: TRBJ2-3
abundance: many

CDR3nt: TGTGCCAGCACCCGGGGAGTAGGCTACACCTTC
CDR3aa: CASTRGVGYTF
d_gene: .
v_gene: TRBV28
j_gene: TRBJ1-2
abundance: many

CDR3nt: TGCAGTGCGCGAAGGACCCCAGCTACCCATGAGCAGTTCTTC
CDR3aa: CSARRTPATHEQFF
d_gene: .
v_gene: TRBV20-1
j_gene: TRBJ2-1
abundance: .

CDR3nt: TGCGCCAGCAGCCAGGGGGATAACTATGGCTACACCTTC
CDR3aa: CASSQGDNYGYTF
d_gene: .
v_gene: TRBV4-1
j_gene: TRBJ1-2
abundance: medium-sized

CDR3nt: TGTGCCATCAGGACTAGCGGAGGAGGGGACAATGAGCAGTTCTTC
CDR3aa: CAIRTSGGGDNEQFF
d_gene: TRBD2
v_gene: TRBV10-3
j_gene: TRBJ2-1
abundance: .

CDR3nt: TGTGCCAGCAGTGAATTCTGGACAGGGGCGGGTGAGACCCAGTACTTC
CDR3aa: CASSEFWTGAGETQYF
d_gene: TRBD1
v_gene: TRBV3-1
j_gene: TRBJ2-5
abundance: once

CDR3nt: TGTGCCAGCAGTCCCGGGACAGGCGCGTCTGGGGCCAACGTCCTGACTTTC
CDR3aa: CASSPGTGASGANVLTF
d_gene: TRBD1
v_gene: TRBV3-1
j_gene: TRBJ2-6
abundance: .

CDR3nt: TGCGCCAGCAGCTTTGGGCCAGGGGGGGCGCGAGGCTACACCTTC
CDR3aa: CASSFGPGGARGYTF
d_gene: TRBD1
v_gene: TRBV5-1
j_gene: TRBJ1-2
abundance: many

CDR3nt: TGTGCCAGCAGCGCGCTGCCAAAACTAGCGGGGGTTTACGAGCAGTACTTC
CDR3aa: CASSALPKLAGVYEQYF
d_gene: TRBD2
v_gene: TRBV7-8
j_gene: TRBJ2-7
abundance: many

CDR3nt: .
CDR3aa: CASSFYICSATLTNEKLFF
d_gene: .
v_gene: TRBV7-6
j_gene: TRBJ1-4
abundance: .

CDR3nt: TGTGCCAGCAGTGCTGGCATTCCAGATACGCAGTATTTT
CDR3aa: CASSAGIPDTQYF
d_gene: .
v_gene: TRBV6-4
j_gene: TRBJ2-3
abundance: many

CDR3nt: TGTGCCAGCAGAACCCGAGAGGGTGCCCCGGATGGCTACACCTTC
CDR3aa: CASRTREGAPDGYTF
d_gene: .
v_gene: TRBV7-2
j_gene: TRBJ1-2
abundance: many

CDR3nt: TGTGCCACCTCCCGGGGGACTGGGTCCTACGAGCAGTACTTC
CDR3aa: CATSRGTGSYEQYF
d_gene: .
v_gene: TRBV5-4
j_gene: TRBJ2-7
abundance: medium-sized

CDR3nt: TGCAGCGTTGAGGAGGACAATACCTACGAGCAGTACTTC
CDR3aa: CSVEEDNTYEQYF
d_gene: .
v_gene: TRBV29-1
j_gene: TRBJ2-7
abundance: many

CDR3nt: TGTGCCAGCAGTGACCCTACAGGGGATTCCTTTTGGGAGCAGTACTTC
CDR3aa: CASSDPTGDSFWEQYF
d_gene: TRBD1
v_gene: TRBV25-1
j_gene: TRBJ2-7
abundance: many

CDR3nt: TGTGCCAGCTCACCACGAGGGCTAGCGGTGGCTGAGCAGTTCTTC
CDR3aa: CASSPRGLAVAEQFF
d_gene: TRBD2
v_gene: TRBV18
j_gene: TRBJ2-1
abundance: many

CDR3nt: TGCAGCGTTGAAGGCGCCAGCGGGAGAGGCTGGAGCACAGATACGCAGTATTTT
CDR3aa: CSVEGASGRGWSTDTQYF
d_gene: TRBD2
v_gene: TRBV29-1
j_gene: TRBJ2-3
abundance: .

CDR3nt: TGCGCCAGCAGCCTGGGAGACGGATTCAATCAGCCCCAGCATTTT
CDR3aa: CASSLGDGFNQPQHF
d_gene: .
v_gene: TRBV5-1
j_gene: TRBJ1-5
abundance: .

CDR3nt: TGTGCCAGCAGTTCCCGGGACAGCGCTTTCGAAAAACTGTTTTTT
CDR3aa: CASSSRDSAFEKLFF
d_gene: TRBD1
v_gene: TRBV12-3/TRBV12-4
j_gene: TRBJ1-4
abundance: .

CDR3nt: TGTGCCAGCAGCTCTCCGGACAGGGCATACAATGAGCAGTTCTTC
CDR3aa: CASSSPDRAYNEQFF
d_gene: TRBD1
v_gene: TRBV7-3
j_gene: TRBJ2-1
abundance: many

CDR3nt: TGCGCCAGCAGCTTGTTGGGGGCCCTGAACACTGAAGCTTTCTTT
CDR3aa: CASSLLGALNTEAFF
d_gene: .
v_gene: TRBV5-1
j_gene: TRBJ1-1
abundance: many

CDR3nt: TGTGCCAGCGGGACGGTCACCGGGGAGCTGTTTTTT
CDR3aa: CASGTVTGELFF
d_gene: .
v_gene: TRBV6-2/TRBV6-3
j_gene: TRBJ2-2
abundance: medium-sized

CDR3nt: TGTGCCAGCAAATCGGGGGACACTAGACTTGAGACCCAGTACTTC
CDR3aa: CASKSGDTRLETQYF
d_gene: .
v_gene: TRBV25-1
j_gene: TRBJ2-5
abundance: many

CDR3nt: TGTGCCAGCAGTGAAGCACACTCCACAGATACGCAGTATTTT
CDR3aa: CASSEAHSTDTQYF
d_gene: .
v_gene: TRBV2
j_gene: TRBJ2-3
abundance: many

CDR3nt: TGCAGTGAAGGGACGGACACTGAAGCTTTCTTT
CDR3aa: CSEGTDTEAFF
d_gene: .
v_gene: TRBV20-1
j_gene: TRBJ1-1
abundance: many

CDR3nt: TGTGCCAGCAGCCCCTCGCCAACTATCGAGGCTTTCTTT
CDR3aa: CASSPSPTIEAFF
d_gene: .
v_gene: TRBV7-6
j_gene: TRBJ1-1
abundance: .

CDR3nt: TGCAGTGCTAGTGATAGCGGGGGCAGCTCCTACAATGAGCAGTTCTTC
CDR3aa: CSASDSGGSSYNEQFF
d_gene: TRBD2
v_gene: TRBV20-1
j_gene: TRBJ2-1
abundance: many

CDR3nt: TGCGCCAGCAGCTTGAGCAGGAATGAGCAGTTCTTC
CDR3aa: CASSLSRNEQFF
d_gene: .
v_gene: TRBV5-1
j_gene: TRBJ2-1
abundance: many

CDR3nt: TGTGCCAGCAGTTTGTTGGGCAGAGCCTACGAGCAGTACTTC
CDR3aa: CASSLLGRAYEQYF
d_gene: .
v_gene: TRBV27
j_gene: TRBJ2-7
abundance: many

CDR3nt: TGCAGTGCTAGGCGGCTAGCGGGAGAAGGGGGGGGCACAGATACGCAGTATTTT
CDR3aa: CSARRLAGEGGGTDTQYF
d_gene: TRBD2
v_gene: TRBV20-1
j_gene: TRBJ2-3
abundance: .